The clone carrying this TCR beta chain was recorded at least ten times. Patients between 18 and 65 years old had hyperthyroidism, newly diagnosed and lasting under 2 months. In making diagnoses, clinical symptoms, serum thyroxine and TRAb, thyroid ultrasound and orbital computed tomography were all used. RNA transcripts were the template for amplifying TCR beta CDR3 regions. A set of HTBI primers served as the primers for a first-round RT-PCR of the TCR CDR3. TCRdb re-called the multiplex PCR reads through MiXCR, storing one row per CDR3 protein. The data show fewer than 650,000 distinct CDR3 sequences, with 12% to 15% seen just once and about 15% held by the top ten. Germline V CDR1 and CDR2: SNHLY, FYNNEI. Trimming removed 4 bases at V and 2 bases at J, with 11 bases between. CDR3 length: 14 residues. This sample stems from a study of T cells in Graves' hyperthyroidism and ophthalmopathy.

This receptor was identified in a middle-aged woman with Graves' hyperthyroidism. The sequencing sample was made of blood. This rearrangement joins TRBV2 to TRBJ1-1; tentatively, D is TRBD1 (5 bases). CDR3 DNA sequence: TGTGCCAGCAGTGCCGTGGGGCGAAACACTGAAGCTTTCTTT. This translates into CASSAVGRNTEAFF.